This T cell receptor beta chain stems from a study of T cell responses to AZD1222 COVID-19 vaccine. The study's findings and limits: Only a handful of AZD1222 recipients, roughly six in all, had baseline seropositivity. Along spike, vaccine-associated CD4 TCRs were found throughout, with dominance at 160-218 and 743-854. Increases in Spike-specific TCR breadth and depth were seen after two AZD1222 doses.

Researchers grouped second doses given at about 4 or about 12 weeks into one pool. Profiling relied on immunoSEQ multiplex PCR, and the TCRdb table lists in-frame clones only, not all of them. The sample lists approximately 82,000 clones; roughly 92% were seen once. Turning to this clone: Its antigen is unidentified.

The CDR3 runs to 18 residues. V lost 6 bases and J 4 bases, leaving 24 bases between the germline ends. CDR1 is MNHEY, CDR2 SMNVEV, per germline (reference sequence). The clonotype comes from an adult who received the AZD1222 COVID-19 vaccine. The sequencing used peripheral blood, collected 28 days after the second AZD1222 dose. The genes are TRBV27 and TRBJ1-4, with no clear D. The DNA of the CDR3 is TGTGCCAGCAGCGCATCAACGGGAAGGATATTCCGTAATGAAAAACTGTTTTTT. This encodes CASSASTGRIFRNEKLFF.